The 3 T cell receptor beta chains below were found in one sample sequenced in a study of cytotoxic CD8 clonotypes in ibrutinib-treated CLL. Sequenced by immunoSEQ multiplex PCR; TCRdb stores in-frame clones only, minus some. This sample yields 130,000 or so clones, of which less than 90% are seen a single time; around 3.3% belongs to the top ten. The material was PBMCs, obtained after 24 months of ibrutinib treatment. The source is a human donor with chronic lymphocytic leukemia.

The chain has TRBV21-1 and TRBJ2-2; the table's D call TRBD1 went unverified against the DNA. TRBV21-1 is tagged as a pseudogene. The CDR3 loop spans 15 amino acids. CDR3 nucleotides: TGTGCCAGCAGCGCCCACGCAGGGGGCCCCGGGGAGCTGTTTTTT. Translated, it gives CASSAHAGGPGELFF.

This clone was observed a few times. Other DNA sequences in the same sample also yield this CDR3. The chain has TRBV7-2 and TRBJ2-7; possible D gene TRBD2, 6 bases. The CDR3 spans 14 residues. Germline V gene lookup returns CDR1 SGHTA and CDR2 FQGNSA. Trimming removed 3 bases at V and 0 bases at J, with 9 bases between. CDR3 in DNA: TGTGCCAGCAGCTTCCGGGGGAGCTCCTACGAGCAGTACTTC. Protein sequence: CASSFRGSSYEQYF.

The chain combines TRBV6-5 with TRBJ1-1; no definite D call. Germline lookup yields CDR1 MNHEY and CDR2 SVGAGI. Trimming shortened V by 6 bases and J by 4 bases, and 18 bases separated the two germline ends. This CDR3 contains 15 residues. The CDR3 region is CASRNRAGRGTEAFF. Here the CDR3 DNA reads TGTGCCAGCAGGAACCGGGCAGGACGGGGCACTGAAGCTTTCTTT.